This T cell receptor (beta chain) was sequenced during a study of cytotoxic CD8 clonotypes in ibrutinib-treated CLL. This clone was recorded once. What it binds is unknown. Sequencing was performed with immunoSEQ multiplex PCR; in TCRdb, only in-frame clones are kept and a portion is missing. The sample holds 55,000 to 60,000 clones, 50% to 70% seen once. Notes on the study in general: Patients showed higher baseline clonality than age-matched healthy donors, and it tracked circulating CD8+ T-cell counts.

With 3 bases clipped from V and 8 bases from J, the junction kept 15 bases outside the gene matches. The CDR3 has 16 residues. Germline values: CDR1 MNHEY, CDR2 SMNVEV (reference sequence). Sample: PBMCs, taken at disease progression, from a patient treated with ibrutinib. This receptor was identified in a human donor with chronic lymphocytic leukemia. The chain combines TRBV27 with TRBJ1-2, with 7 bases fitting TRBD1. This CDR3 reads CASSFIGGREISGYTF. CDR3 in DNA: TGTGCCAGCAGTTTTATAGGGGGCCGGGAAATTTCAGGCTACACCTTC.